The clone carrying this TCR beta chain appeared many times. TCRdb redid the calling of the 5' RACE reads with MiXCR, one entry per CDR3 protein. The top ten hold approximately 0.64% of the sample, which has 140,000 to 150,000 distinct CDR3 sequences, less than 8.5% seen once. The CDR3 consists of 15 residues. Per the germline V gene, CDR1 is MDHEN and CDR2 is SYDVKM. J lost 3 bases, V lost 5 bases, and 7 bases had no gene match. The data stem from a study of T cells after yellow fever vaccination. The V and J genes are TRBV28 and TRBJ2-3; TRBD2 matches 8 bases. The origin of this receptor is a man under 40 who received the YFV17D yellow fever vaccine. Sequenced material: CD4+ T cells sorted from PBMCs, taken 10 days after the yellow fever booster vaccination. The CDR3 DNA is TGTGCCAGCAGTACCCGGACTAGCCGAACAGATACGCAGTATTTT. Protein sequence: CASSTRTSRTDTQYF.